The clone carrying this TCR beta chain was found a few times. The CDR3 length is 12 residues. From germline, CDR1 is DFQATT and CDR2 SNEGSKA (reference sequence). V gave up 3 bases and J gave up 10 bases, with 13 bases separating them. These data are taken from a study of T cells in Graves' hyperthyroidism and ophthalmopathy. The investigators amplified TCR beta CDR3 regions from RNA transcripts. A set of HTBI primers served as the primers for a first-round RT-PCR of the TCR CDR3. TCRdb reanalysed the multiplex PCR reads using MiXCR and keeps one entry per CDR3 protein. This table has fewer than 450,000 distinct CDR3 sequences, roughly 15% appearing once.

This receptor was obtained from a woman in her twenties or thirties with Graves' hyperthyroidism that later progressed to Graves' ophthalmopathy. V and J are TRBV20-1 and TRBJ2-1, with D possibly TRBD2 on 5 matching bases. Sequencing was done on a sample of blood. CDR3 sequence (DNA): TGCAGTGCTAGGGTCCTAGCATGGGAGCAGTTCTTC. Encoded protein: CSARVLAWEQFF.